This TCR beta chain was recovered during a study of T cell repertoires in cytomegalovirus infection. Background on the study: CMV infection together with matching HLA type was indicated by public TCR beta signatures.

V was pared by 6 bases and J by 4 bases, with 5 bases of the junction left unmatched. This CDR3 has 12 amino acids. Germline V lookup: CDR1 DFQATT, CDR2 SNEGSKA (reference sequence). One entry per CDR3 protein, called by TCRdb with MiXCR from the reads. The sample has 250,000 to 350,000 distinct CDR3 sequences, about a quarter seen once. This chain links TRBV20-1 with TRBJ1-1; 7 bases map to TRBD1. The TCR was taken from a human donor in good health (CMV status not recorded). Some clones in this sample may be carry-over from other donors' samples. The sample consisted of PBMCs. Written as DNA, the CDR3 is TGCAGTGCCCAGACAGGGCTCACTGAAGCTTTCTTT. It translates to CSAQTGLTEAFF.